This T cell receptor (beta chain) was retrieved from a study of cytomegalovirus exposure and HLA in healthy donors. Study information: Approximately 180 million T cells yielded more than 95 million unique TCR beta sequences, as an earlier analysis found.

PCR used 60 Vbeta primers and 13 Jbeta primers. Method: immunoSEQ multiplex PCR; TCRdb's copy keeps in-frame clones and lacks some. The data show some 200,000 clones, with around 78% seen just once and approximately 2.2% held by the top ten. A remark on this clone: Its target is not known.

Study-level points and caveats: Analyzed later, most CMV-associated TCR beta chains appeared HLA-restricted. Previously analyzed data showed that most TCR beta V segments were productive at a frequency of about 87% or about 30%.

Germline CDR1 reads SGDLS; CDR2 reads YYNGEE. The germline V and J ends were trimmed by 0 bases and 7 bases, with 11 bases remaining between them. The CDR3 runs 13 residues. The rearrangement uses TRBV9 and TRBJ2-7, with a weak D call TRBD2 (5 bases). This TCR was recovered from a woman younger than 45 in good health and CMV-seropositive. The material sequenced was PBMCs. The CDR3 reads CASSVENRGEQYF. In DNA form, the CDR3 reads TGTGCCAGCAGCGTAGAGAACCGGGGTGAGCAGTACTTC.